The clone carrying this T cell receptor (beta chain) has a count of ten or more. Its specificity is not known. The sample belongs to a study of T-cell reconstitution after alpha-beta-depleted transplantation in children. The V and J ends lost 6 bases and 5 bases, in that order; junction bases with no gene match: 5. The CDR3 totals 13 residues. The germline CDR1 and CDR2 sequences are MNHNS and SASEGT. Preparing the TCRbeta library involved the use of unique molecular identifiers. A single record per CDR3 protein comes from TCRdb applying MiXCR to the PCR reads. The table has 75,000 to 90,000 distinct CDR3 sequences, around an eighth seen once. Findings and caveats of the study: It was surviving recipient T cells and thymic progenitors that gave some patients high TCRbeta diversity at day 60. There were reportedly several hundred expanded graft clones from which alpha-beta T cells came about two months after transplant. After one year, T-cell counts and TCRbeta diversity mostly came from new T cells.

This TCR was recovered from a male patient between 2 and 9 years old who had a stem cell transplant for acute lymphoblastic leukemia, so the T cells may come from the graft donor. Sample: PBMCs, mostly from graft donor cells, taken 180 days after TCRalphabeta/CD19-depleted stem cell transplant. This sequence joins TRBV6-1 and TRBJ1-1; 8 nucleotides align to TRBD1. The DNA for the CDR3 is TGTGCCAGCAGCTGGACAGGGAGGACTGAAGCTTTCTTT. It encodes CASSWTGRTEAFF.